The rows below give T cell receptor beta chains drawn from one sample of a study of blood T cells in healthy people across ages. MiXCR, applied by TCRdb to the 5' RACE reads, yields one record per CDR3 protein. The repertoire holds about 720,000 distinct CDR3 sequences, with 22% as singletons. The sequencing input was blood. All receptors derive from a man aged 65 to 79 in good health. CDR3s include the opening cysteine and the closing phenylalanine or tryptophan. The order of the fields is CDR3 length, V gene, D gene, clone size, J gene, CDR3 DNA, CDR3 protein. A D gene is named only where the DNA matches it firmly. Only some rows state a clone size, as once, few, many or a class for expanded clones.

15	TRBV9	TRBD1	few	TRBJ2-3	TGTGCTAGCACCATCGACAGGGGGGCCCTAGATACGCAGTATTTT	CASTIDRGALDTQYF
14	TRBV5-1	TRBD1	few	TRBJ2-7	TGCGTCAGCAGCTCTTTACGACAGGGGAACGAGCAGTACTTC	CVSSSLRQGNEQYF
13	TRBV9	.	many	TRBJ1-3	TGTGCCAGCAGCTACAATAGTGGAAACACCATATATTTT	CASSYNSGNTIYF
18	TRBV4-1	.	few	TRBJ1-1	TGCGCCAGCAGCCAAGATCTCTCGAGTGCTGGGCAGAACACTGAAGCTTTCTTT	CASSQDLSSAGQNTEAFF
13	TRBV12-3/TRBV12-4	.	few	TRBJ2-5	TGTGCCAGCACCCGGGGGCGTCAAGAGACCCAGTACTTC	CASTRGRQETQYF
16	TRBV4-2	TRBD1	many	TRBJ1-4	TGTGCCAGCAGCCCCTGGGACAGCGCAACTAATGAAAAACTGTTTTTT	CASSPWDSATNEKLFF
15	TRBV14	.	few	TRBJ1-4	TGTGCCAGCAGCCAAGCACAGGGAACTAATGAAAAACTGTTTTTT	CASSQAQGTNEKLFF
15	TRBV12-3/TRBV12-4	TRBD2	.	TRBJ2-3	TGTGCCAGCAGGTTAGCGGGGGTTATCACAGATACGCAGTATTTT	CASRLAGVITDTQYF
17	TRBV7-2	TRBD2	few	TRBJ2-1	TGTGCCAGCAGCCTAGGGACTAGCGGGAGGCGCTACAATGAGCAGTTCTTC	CASSLGTSGRRYNEQFF
15	TRBV7-8	TRBD1	.	TRBJ2-3	TGTGCCAGCAGCTTAAGGGACAGGGCTATCGGTACGCAGTATTTT	CASSLRDRAIGTQYF
13	TRBV6-5	.	few	TRBJ1-6	TGTGCCAGCAGTTACGGGGGATCGGCACCCCTCCACTTT	CASSYGGSAPLHF
13	TRBV18	.	many	TRBJ1-1	TGTGCCAGCTCACCTAGCATGAACACTGAAGCTTTCTTT	CASSPSMNTEAFF
13	TRBV20-1	.	few	TRBJ1-2	TGCAGTGCTATAGAGGGGATAGGGTATGGCTACACCTTC	CSAIEGIGYGYTF
19	TRBV24-1	TRBD1	.	TRBJ2-2	TGTGCCACCAGTGATTTCCCTCCGGGACAGGGGGCACGAGGCGGGGAGCTGTTTTTT	CATSDFPPGQGARGGELFF
14	TRBV29-1	TRBD1	.	TRBJ2-1	TGCAGCGTTGACGAGGGGGCGGGTTCGAATGAGCAGTTCTTC	CSVDEGAGSNEQFF
14	TRBV20-1	.	few	TRBJ2-3	TGCAGTGCCCCCACCCTAGCGAGCACAGATACGCAGTATTTT	CSAPTLASTDTQYF
14	TRBV5-1	TRBD1	many	TRBJ2-7	TGCGCCAGCAGCTCGGACAGGGTTAACTACGAGCAGTACTTC	CASSSDRVNYEQYF
13	TRBV20-1	.	.	TRBJ1-5	TGCAGTGCTAGAGCCGACGTAGCTCAGCCCCAGCATTTT	CSARADVAQPQHF
12	TRBV29-1	TRBD1	few	TRBJ1-2	TGCACCTGCCAGGACAGGGAGTATGGCTACACCTTC	CTCQDREYGYTF
16	TRBV14	.	.	TRBJ2-1	TGTGCCAGCAGCCAAGATGGGGGGACGAGGGGCAATGAGCAGTTCTTC	CASSQDGGTRGNEQFF
13	TRBV19	.	.	TRBJ1-1	TGTGCCAGTAGTATAGTAGGGAGCACTGAAGCTTTCTTT	CASSIVGSTEAFF
13	TRBV20-1	.	.	TRBJ2-3	TGCAGTGCTAGAAGTGAAAGTACAGATACGCAGTATTTT	CSARSESTDTQYF
17	TRBV7-2	TRBD2	.	TRBJ2-1	TGTGCCAGCAGTCGGACCGGGACTAGCGGGAGATACAATGAGCAGTTCTTC	CASSRTGTSGRYNEQFF
15	TRBV28	.	.	TRBJ2-4	TGTGCCAGCAGCAACAGGCAATTAGCCAAAAACATTCAGTACTTC	CASSNRQLAKNIQYF
12	TRBV29-1	.	few	TRBJ2-1	TGCAGCGTCCGGGAGACCTACAATGAGCAGTTCTTC	CSVRETYNEQFF
16	TRBV28	.	few	TRBJ2-7	TGTGCCAGCAGTTTATATCGGGCAGTGGAAGGCTACGAACAGTACTTC	CASSLYRAVEGYEQYF
15	TRBV19	.	once	TRBJ2-7	TGTGCCAGTAGTATTAGGAGGGGAGTAAACGACGAGCAGTACTTC	CASSIRRGVNDEQYF
15	TRBV28	.	.	TRBJ1-1	TGTGCCAGCAGCCTATGGGGGGCTCCAAGGACTGAAGCTTTCTTT	CASSLWGAPRTEAFF
15	TRBV6-2/TRBV6-3	.	.	TRBJ2-5	TGTGCCAGCTTTCGACAGGGGACTAACCAAGAGACCCAGTACTTC	CASFRQGTNQETQYF
14	TRBV20-1	.	.	TRBJ1-5	TGCAGTGCTAGAGCCCCGGGACCAAATCAGCCCCAGCATTTT	CSARAPGPNQPQHF
14	TRBV6-1	TRBD2	few	TRBJ2-1	TGTGCCAGCCGAGCGGGAGGGCCTATAAATGAGCAGTTCTTC	CASRAGGPINEQFF
15	TRBV20-1	TRBD1	.	TRBJ1-4	TGCAGTGCTAGAGACTACAGGGGCCAGGACGAAAAACTGTTTTTT	CSARDYRGQDEKLFF
14	TRBV21-1	.	.	TRBJ2-7	TGTGCCAGCAGCCCGCAGGGACATCTCTACGAGCAGTACTTC	CASSPQGHLYEQYF
14	TRBV15	.	.	TRBJ1-2	TGTGCCACCGCTCCGGGTGCCGAATCCTATGGCTACACCTTC	CATAPGAESYGYTF
16	TRBV9	.	few	TRBJ2-3	TGTGCCAGCAGCGTAGCTCGGCAGGGTGGCACAGATACGCAGTATTTT	CASSVARQGGTDTQYF
15	TRBV25-1	.	few	TRBJ2-2	TGTGCCAGCAGTGCCAGGTGGAGTAACACCGGGGAGCTGTTTTTT	CASSARWSNTGELFF
16	TRBV6-6	.	.	TRBJ2-3	TGTGCCAGCAGTTACTCGGGGGTGACGGGCACAGATACGCAGTATTTT	CASSYSGVTGTDTQYF
15	TRBV12-3/TRBV12-4	.	.	TRBJ2-3	TGTGCCAGCAGTAAAGACGGACAAGGCACAGATACGCAGTATTTT	CASSKDGQGTDTQYF
15	TRBV6-1	.	few	TRBJ2-3	TGTGCCAGCAGTGCTCGCGGCGTGGCGGCAGATACGCAGTATTTT	CASSARGVAADTQYF
15	TRBV20-1	.	.	TRBJ1-1	TGCAGTGCAGAGAGGGGGGGTGCGGGTCTAGATGAAGTTTTCTTT	CSAERGGAGLDEVFF
14	TRBV29-1	.	.	TRBJ1-4	TGCAGCGTTGGGGTCCGAGCAACTAATGAAAAACTGTTTTTT	CSVGVRATNEKLFF
15	TRBV20-1	.	few	TRBJ2-3	TGCAGTGCTAGTGGGTATGAGGGCTACACAGATACGCAGTATTTT	CSASGYEGYTDTQYF
12	TRBV14	.	few	TRBJ2-1	TGTGCCAGCAGCACCTACAGTAATGAGCAGTTCTTC	CASSTYSNEQFF
14	TRBV28	.	.	TRBJ1-1	TGTGCCAGCAGTCAAGGGGACATGAACACTGAAGCTTTCTTT	CASSQGDMNTEAFF
12	TRBV25-1	.	.	TRBJ1-4	TGTGCCAGCCGGGGGGGGGTAGAAAAACTGTTTTTT	CASRGGVEKLFF
20	TRBV15	TRBD1	few	TRBJ2-7	TGTGCCACCAGCAGATTCTCCGGGACAGGGGATTCTAAAGCCTCCTACGAGCAGTACTTC	CATSRFSGTGDSKASYEQYF
14	TRBV7-2	.	few	TRBJ1-1	TGTGCCAGCAGCGCAGGCCGATGGGACACTGAAGCTTTCTTT	CASSAGRWDTEAFF